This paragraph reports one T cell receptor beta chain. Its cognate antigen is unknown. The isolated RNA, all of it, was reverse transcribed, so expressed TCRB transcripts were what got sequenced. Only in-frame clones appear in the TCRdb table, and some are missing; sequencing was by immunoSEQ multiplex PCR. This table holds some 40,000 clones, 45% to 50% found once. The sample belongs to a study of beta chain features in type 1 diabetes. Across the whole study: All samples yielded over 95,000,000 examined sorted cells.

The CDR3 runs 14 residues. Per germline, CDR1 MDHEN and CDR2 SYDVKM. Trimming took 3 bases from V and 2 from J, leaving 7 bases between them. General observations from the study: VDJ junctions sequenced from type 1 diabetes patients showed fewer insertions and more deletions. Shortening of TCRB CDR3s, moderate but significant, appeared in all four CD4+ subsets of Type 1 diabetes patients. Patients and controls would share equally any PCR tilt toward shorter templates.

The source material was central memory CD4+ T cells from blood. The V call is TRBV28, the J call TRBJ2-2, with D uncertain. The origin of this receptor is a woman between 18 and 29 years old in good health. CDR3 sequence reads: CASSFAVNTGELFF. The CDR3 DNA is TGTGCCAGCAGTTTTGCGGTAAACACCGGGGAGCTGTTTTTT.